Listed below are T cell receptor beta chains from one sample, sequenced in a study of shared clonotypes between healthy human individuals. Sequencing was performed with immunoSEQ multiplex PCR; in TCRdb, only in-frame clones are kept and a portion is missing. The sample has approximately 500,000 clones, 70% to 80% seen once. Sequencing was performed on PBMCs. These receptors were obtained from a woman aged 40 to 50 in good health. Some clones in this sample may be carry-over from other donors' samples. The CDR3 runs from the conserved cysteine through the conserved F or W. A D gene is named only where the DNA matches it firmly. The listing skips clone size in some rows; elsewhere it reads once, few, many or a size class.

cdr3_length,d_call,clone_size,v_call,j_call,cdr3_nt,cdr3_aa
13,NA,NA,TRBV5-5,TRBJ1-5,TGTGCCAGCAGCTTGGACCCACATCAGCCCCAGCATTTT,CASSLDPHQPQHF
16,TRBD2,few,TRBV2,TRBJ2-5,TGTGCCAGCAGTCCTCCGGGACTAGCGGGAGTAGAGACCCAGTACTTC,CASSPPGLAGVETQYF
13,TRBD1,once,TRBV29-1,TRBJ1-6,TGCAGCGTTGGGACAGGGGGAAATTCACCCCTCCACTTT,CSVGTGGNSPLHF
15,TRBD2,NA,TRBV19,TRBJ2-5,TGTGCCAGTAGTATAGGGACTAGCGCCGAAGAGACCCAGTACTTC,CASSIGTSAEETQYF
14,TRBD1,NA,TRBV28,TRBJ1-2,TGTGCCAGCAGTTTGGTGGGGACAGCATATGGCTACACCTTC,CASSLVGTAYGYTF
13,NA,NA,TRBV19,TRBJ2-1,TGTGCCAGTAGTATGAGTGGGGATGGTGAGCAGTTCTTC,CASSMSGDGEQFF
11,NA,NA,TRBV27,TRBJ2-3,TGTGCCAGCAGTACAACAGATACGCAGTATTTT,CASSTTDTQYF
15,TRBD2,NA,TRBV5-4,TRBJ2-7,TGTGCCAGCAGCTTGGGGACTAGCGGCTACTACGAGCAGTACTTC,CASSLGTSGYYEQYF
15,TRBD1,NA,TRBV15,TRBJ1-3,TGTGCCACCAGCAGGGACAGGGCCCGGGGAAACACCATATATTTT,CATSRDRARGNTIYF
16,TRBD1,many,TRBV13,TRBJ2-5,TGTGCCAGCAGCTCCCACCGGGACAGGGGCAGAGAGACCCAGTACTTC,CASSSHRDRGRETQYF
15,TRBD2,NA,TRBV10-2,TRBJ2-2,TGCGCCAGCAGTGTGACTAGCGGACACACCGGGGAGCTGTTTTTT,CASSVTSGHTGELFF
17,NA,NA,TRBV4-3,TRBJ1-2,TGCGCCAGCAGCCGGTTAAGAGGGTCAGGGGCGAACTATGGCTACACCTTC,CASSRLRGSGANYGYTF
13,TRBD1,NA,TRBV5-5,TRBJ2-7,TGTGCCAGCAGCCCCGCAGGGGGCTACGAGCAGTACTTC,CASSPAGGYEQYF
15,TRBD2,NA,TRBV10-1,TRBJ2-1,TGCGCCAGCAGTGAGTCGCTGGGACTACACAATGAGCAGTTCTTC,CASSESLGLHNEQFF
16,NA,NA,TRBV4-1,TRBJ2-7,TGCGCCAGCAGCCCCTTGGAAGTTTGGGGCTCCTACGAGCAGTACTTC,CASSPLEVWGSYEQYF
13,NA,few,TRBV2,TRBJ1-1,TGTGCCAGCAGTGATGGGACGGACACTGAAGCTTTCTTT,CASSDGTDTEAFF
13,NA,NA,TRBV27,TRBJ2-1,TGTGCCAGCAGTCTACAGGGCCTAGGGGGGCAGTTCTTC,CASSLQGLGGQFF
14,TRBD1,NA,TRBV7-9,TRBJ1-1,TGTGCCAGCAGCTTAGGGACAGGGAGTGGCGAAGCTTTCTTT,CASSLGTGSGEAFF
11,NA,NA,TRBV6-6,TRBJ2-7,TGTGCCAGCAGTGGGACCTACGAGCAGTACTTC,CASSGTYEQYF
12,NA,NA,TRBV2,TRBJ1-1,TGTGCCAGCGGGCCAGGAGGGACTGAAGCTTTCTTT,CASGPGGTEAFF
16,TRBD2,few,TRBV9,TRBJ2-5,TGTGCCAGCAGCTCCTCTCGGGGGGGGTACCAAGAGACCCAGTACTTC,CASSSSRGGYQETQYF
19,TRBD2,once,TRBV4-3,TRBJ2-3,TGCGCCAGCAGCCAACTAAAGTTAACCGGGACTAGCACCACAGATACGCAGTATTTT,CASSQLKLTGTSTTDTQYF
14,TRBD1,once,TRBV30,TRBJ2-1,TGTGCCTGGAGCGCCGGGACAGGGAACAATGAGCAGTTCTTC,CAWSAGTGNNEQFF
13,TRBD1,NA,TRBV7-3,TRBJ1-1,TGTGCCAGCAGCGGACAGGGGAACACTGAAGCTTTCTTT,CASSGQGNTEAFF
18,NA,NA,TRBV5-6,TRBJ1-4,TGTGCCAGCAGCGAAACGACAAGAAGAACAGCAACTAATGAAAAACTGTTTTTT,CASSETTRRTATNEKLFF
14,TRBD1,NA,TRBV6-6,TRBJ2-7,TGTGCCAGCAGCCGGGACAGAAAAGGCTACGAGCAGTACTTC,CASSRDRKGYEQYF